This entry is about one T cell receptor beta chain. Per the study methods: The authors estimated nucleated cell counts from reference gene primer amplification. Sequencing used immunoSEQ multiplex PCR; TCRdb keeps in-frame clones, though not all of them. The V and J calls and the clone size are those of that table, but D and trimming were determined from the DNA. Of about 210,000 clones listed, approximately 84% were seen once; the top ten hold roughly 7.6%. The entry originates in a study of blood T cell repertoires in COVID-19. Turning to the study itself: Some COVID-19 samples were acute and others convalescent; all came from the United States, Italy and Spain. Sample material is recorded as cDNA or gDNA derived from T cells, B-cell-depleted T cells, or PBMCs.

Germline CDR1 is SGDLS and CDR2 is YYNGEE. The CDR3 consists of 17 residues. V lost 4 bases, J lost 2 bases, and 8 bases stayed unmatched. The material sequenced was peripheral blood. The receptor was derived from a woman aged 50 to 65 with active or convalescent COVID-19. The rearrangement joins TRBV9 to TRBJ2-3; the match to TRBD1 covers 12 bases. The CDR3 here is CASSTRGGQGATDTQYF. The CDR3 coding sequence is TGTGCCAGCAGCACCCGTGGGGGACAGGGGGCCACAGATACGCAGTATTTT.